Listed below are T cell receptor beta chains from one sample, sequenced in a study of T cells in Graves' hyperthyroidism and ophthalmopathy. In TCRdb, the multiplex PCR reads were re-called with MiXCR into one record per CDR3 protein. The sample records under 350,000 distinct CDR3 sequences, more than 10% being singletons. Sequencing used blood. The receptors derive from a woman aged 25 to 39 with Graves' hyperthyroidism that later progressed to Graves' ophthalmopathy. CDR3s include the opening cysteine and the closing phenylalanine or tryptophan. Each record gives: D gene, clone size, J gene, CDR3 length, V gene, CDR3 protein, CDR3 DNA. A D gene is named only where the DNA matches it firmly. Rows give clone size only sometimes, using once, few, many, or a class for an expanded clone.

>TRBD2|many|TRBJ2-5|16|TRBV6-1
CASSGLLAGWQETQYF
TGTGCCAGCAGTGGACTCCTAGCGGGATGGCAAGAGACCCAGTACTTC
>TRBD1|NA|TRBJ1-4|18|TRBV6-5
CASSYGGARGRVNEKLFF
TGTGCCAGCAGTTACGGTGGTGCCAGGGGGCGGGTTAATGAAAAACTGTTTTTT
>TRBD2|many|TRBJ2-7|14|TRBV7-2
CTSSLWTSSYEQYF
TGTACCAGCAGCTTATGGACTAGCAGCTACGAGCAGTACTTC
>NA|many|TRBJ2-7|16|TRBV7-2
CASSITTGTFSYEQYF
TGTGCCAGCAGCATAACGACCGGGACGTTCTCCTACGAGCAGTACTTC
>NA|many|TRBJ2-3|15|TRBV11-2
CASRTYSGKADTQYF
TGTGCCAGCAGGACGTATAGCGGAAAAGCAGATACGCAGTATTTT
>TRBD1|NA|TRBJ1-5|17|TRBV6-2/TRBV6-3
CASSSGTGGFRDQPQHF
TGTGCCAGCAGTTCCGGGACAGGGGGCTTCCGGGATCAGCCCCAGCATTTT
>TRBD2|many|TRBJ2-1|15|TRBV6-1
CASSDRGRAWDEQFF
TGTGCCAGCAGTGATCGCGGGAGGGCTTGGGATGAGCAGTTCTTC
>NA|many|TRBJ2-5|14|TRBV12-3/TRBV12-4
CASSFRQQQETQYF
TGTGCCAGCAGTTTCCGTCAGCAACAAGAGACCCAGTACTTC
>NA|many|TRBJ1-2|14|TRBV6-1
CASSGKTSNYGYTF
TGTGCCAGCAGTGGTAAAACTTCAAACTATGGCTACACCTTC
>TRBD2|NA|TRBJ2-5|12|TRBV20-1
CSASREGETQYF
TGCAGTGCTAGTCGGGAGGGAGAGACCCAGTACTTC
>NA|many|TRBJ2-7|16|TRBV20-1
CSARDYLGGDSYEQYF
TGCAGTGCTAGAGATTATCTGGGGGGCGACTCCTACGAGCAGTACTTC
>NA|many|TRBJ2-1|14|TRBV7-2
CASSPGISYNEQFF
TGTGCCAGCAGTCCGGGGATTTCCTACAATGAGCAGTTCTTC
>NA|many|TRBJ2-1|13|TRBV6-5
CASSYGTSYEQFF
TGTGCCAGCAGTTACGGCACTAGCTATGAGCAGTTCTTC
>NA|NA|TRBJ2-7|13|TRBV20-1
CSARDRAGHEQYF
TGCAGTGCTAGAGATCGAGCAGGGCACGAGCAGTACTTC
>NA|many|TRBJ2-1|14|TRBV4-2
CASSQAGSYNEQFF
TGTGCCAGCAGCCAAGCAGGCTCCTACAATGAGCAGTTCTTC
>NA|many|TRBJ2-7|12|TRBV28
CASSSSAYEQYF
TGTGCCAGCAGTTCCAGTGCTTACGAGCAGTACTTC